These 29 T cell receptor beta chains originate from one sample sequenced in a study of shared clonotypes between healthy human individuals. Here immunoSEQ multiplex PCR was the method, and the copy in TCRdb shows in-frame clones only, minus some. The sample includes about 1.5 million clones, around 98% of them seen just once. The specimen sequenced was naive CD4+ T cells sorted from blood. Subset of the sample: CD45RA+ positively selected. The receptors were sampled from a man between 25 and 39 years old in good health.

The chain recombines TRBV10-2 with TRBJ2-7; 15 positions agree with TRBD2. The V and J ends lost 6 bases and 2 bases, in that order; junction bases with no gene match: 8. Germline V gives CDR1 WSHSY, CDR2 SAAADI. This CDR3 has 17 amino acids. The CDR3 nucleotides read TGCGCCAGCAGCGACCCTGGACTAGCGGGAGGGCCCTACGAGCAGTACTTC. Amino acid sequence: CASSDPGLAGGPYEQYF.

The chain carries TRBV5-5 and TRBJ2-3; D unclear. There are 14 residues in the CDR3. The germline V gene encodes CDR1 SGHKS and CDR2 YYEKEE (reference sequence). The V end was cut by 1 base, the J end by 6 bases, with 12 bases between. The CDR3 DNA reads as TGTGCCAGCAGCTTGTGGGTAGCAGAGGATACGCAGTATTTT. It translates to CASSLWVAEDTQYF.

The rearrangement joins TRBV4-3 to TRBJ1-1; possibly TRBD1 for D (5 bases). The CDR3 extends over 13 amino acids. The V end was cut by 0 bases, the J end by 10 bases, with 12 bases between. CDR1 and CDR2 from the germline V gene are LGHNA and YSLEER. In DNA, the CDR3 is TGCGCCAGCAGCCAAGAGGGGGTTTTGGGAGCTTTCTTT. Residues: CASSQEGVLGAFF.

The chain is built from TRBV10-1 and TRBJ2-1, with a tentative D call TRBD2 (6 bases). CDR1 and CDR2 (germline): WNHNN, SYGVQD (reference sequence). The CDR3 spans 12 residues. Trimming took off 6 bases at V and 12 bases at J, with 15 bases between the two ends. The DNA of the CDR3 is TGCGCCAGCAGAGCCCGTGCGGGGAGGCAGTTCTTC. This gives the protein CASRARAGRQFF.

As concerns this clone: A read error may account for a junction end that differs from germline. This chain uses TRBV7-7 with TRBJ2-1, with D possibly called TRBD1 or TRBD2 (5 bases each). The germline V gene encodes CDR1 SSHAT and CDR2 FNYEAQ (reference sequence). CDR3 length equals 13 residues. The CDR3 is CASSLGVGNEQFF. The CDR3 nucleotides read TGTGCTAGCAGCTTGGGGGTGGGGAATGAGCAGTTCTTC.

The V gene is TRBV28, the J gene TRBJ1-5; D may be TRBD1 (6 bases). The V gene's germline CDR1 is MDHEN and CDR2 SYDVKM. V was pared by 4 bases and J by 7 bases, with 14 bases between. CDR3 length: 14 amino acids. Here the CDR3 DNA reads TGTGCCAGCAGTTCCACAGGGAGTTTACAGCCCCAGCATTTT. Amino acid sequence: CASSSTGSLQPQHF.

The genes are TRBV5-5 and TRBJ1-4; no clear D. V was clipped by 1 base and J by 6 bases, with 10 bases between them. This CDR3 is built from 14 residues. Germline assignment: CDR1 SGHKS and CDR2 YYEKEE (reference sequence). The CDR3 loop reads CASSLLSIDEKLFF. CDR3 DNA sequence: TGTGCCAGCAGCTTGTTGAGCATCGATGAAAAACTGTTTTTT.

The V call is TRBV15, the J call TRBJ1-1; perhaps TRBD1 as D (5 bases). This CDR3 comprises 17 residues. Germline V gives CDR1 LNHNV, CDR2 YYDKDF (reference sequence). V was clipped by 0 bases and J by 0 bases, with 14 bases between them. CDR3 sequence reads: CATSRELGQGLNTEAFF. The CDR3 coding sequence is TGTGCCACCAGCAGAGAGTTAGGTCAGGGCTTGAACACTGAAGCTTTCTTT.

The CDR3 DNA is TGCGCCAGCAGCCCTAAGGATCGATTATCTGGGGCCAACGTCCTGACTTTC. It yields the protein CASSPKDRLSGANVLTF. The chain uses TRBV4-1 and TRBJ2-6; no clear D. The CDR3 spans 17 residues. Trimming removed 4 bases from V and 1 base from J, with 14 bases in between. In germline, CDR1 is MGHRA, CDR2 YSYEKL.

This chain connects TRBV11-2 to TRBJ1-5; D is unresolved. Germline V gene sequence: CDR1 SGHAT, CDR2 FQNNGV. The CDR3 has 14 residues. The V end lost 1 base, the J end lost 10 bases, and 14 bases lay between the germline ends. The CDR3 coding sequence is TGTGCCAGCAGCTTAGGGGGTACGACCGTTCCCCAGCATTTT. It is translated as CASSLGGTTVPQHF.

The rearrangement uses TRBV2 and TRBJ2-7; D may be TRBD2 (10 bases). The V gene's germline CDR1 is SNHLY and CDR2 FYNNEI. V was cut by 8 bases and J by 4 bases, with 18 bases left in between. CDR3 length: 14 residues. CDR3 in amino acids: CASFTSGTGYEQYF. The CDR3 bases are TGTGCCAGCTTCACTAGCGGGACAGGGTACGAGCAGTACTTC.

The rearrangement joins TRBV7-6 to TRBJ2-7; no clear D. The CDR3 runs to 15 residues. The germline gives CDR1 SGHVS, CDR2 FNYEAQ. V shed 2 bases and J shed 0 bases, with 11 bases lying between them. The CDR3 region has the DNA TGTGCCAGCAGCTTAAATGGAGAAAGCTCCTACGAGCAGTACTTC. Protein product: CASSLNGESSYEQYF.

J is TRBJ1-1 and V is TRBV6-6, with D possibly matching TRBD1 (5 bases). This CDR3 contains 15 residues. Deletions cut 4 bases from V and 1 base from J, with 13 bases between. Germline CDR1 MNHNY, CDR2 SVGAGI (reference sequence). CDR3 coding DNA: TGTGCCAGCAGTTCAGGGAGGACCCCGAACACTGAAGCTTTCTTT. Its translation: CASSSGRTPNTEAFF.

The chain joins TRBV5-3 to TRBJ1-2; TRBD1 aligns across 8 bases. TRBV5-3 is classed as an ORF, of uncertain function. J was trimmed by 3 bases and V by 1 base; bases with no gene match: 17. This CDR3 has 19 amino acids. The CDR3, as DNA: TGTGCCAGAAGCTTGTCGGTGCGGTTGGCAGGGGGCTGGCACTATGGCTACACCTTC. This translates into CARSLSVRLAGGWHYGYTF.

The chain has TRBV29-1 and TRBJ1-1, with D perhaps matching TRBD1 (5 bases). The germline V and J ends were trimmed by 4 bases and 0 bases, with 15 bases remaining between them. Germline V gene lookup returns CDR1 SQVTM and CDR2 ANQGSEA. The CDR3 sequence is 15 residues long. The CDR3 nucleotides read TGCAGCGTTGGGGGGGGGTCGCCTATGAACACTGAAGCTTTCTTT. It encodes CSVGGGSPMNTEAFF.

The CDR3 loop reads CASSRSRSSYNEQFF. The CDR3 coding sequence is TGTGCCAGCAGTCGTAGCCGGAGCTCCTACAATGAGCAGTTCTTC. J is TRBJ2-1 and V is TRBV28, with no clear D. The CDR3 spans 15 residues. Deletions cut 5 bases from V and 0 bases from J, with 11 bases between. Germline lookup yields CDR1 MDHEN and CDR2 SYDVKM.

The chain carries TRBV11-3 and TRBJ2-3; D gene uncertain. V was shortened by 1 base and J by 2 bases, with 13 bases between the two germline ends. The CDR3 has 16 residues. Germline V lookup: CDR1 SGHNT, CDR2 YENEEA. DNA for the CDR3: TGTGCCAGCAGCTTAGGCGCTGGTGGGCCCACAGATACGCAGTATTTT. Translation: CASSLGAGGPTDTQYF.

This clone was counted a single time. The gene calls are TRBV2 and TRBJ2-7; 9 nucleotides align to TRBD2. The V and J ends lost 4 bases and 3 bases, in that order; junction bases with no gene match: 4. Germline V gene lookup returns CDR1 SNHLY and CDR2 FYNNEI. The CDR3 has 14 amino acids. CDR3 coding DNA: TGTGCCAGCAGTGTTCTAGCGGGACTCTACGAGCAGTACTTC. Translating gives CASSVLAGLYEQYF.

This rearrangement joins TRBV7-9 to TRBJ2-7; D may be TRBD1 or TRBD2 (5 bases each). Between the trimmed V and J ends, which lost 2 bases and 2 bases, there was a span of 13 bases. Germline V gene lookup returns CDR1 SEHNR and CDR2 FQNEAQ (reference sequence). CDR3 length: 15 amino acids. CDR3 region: CASSLFGTVTYEQYF. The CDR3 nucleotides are TGTGCCAGCAGCTTATTTGGGACGGTGACCTACGAGCAGTACTTC.

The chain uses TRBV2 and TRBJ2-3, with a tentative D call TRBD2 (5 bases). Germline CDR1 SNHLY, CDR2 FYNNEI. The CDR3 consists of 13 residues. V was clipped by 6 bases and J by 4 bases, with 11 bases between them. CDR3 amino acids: CASSGNRADTQYF. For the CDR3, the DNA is TGTGCCAGCAGCGGGAACAGAGCAGATACGCAGTATTTT.

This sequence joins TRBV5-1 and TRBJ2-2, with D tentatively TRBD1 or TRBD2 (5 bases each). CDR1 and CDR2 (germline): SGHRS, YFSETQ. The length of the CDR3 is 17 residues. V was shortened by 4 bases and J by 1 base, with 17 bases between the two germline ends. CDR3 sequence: CASSPWGPSGNTGELFF. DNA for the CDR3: TGCGCCAGCAGCCCATGGGGACCCTCGGGGAACACCGGGGAGCTGTTTTTT.

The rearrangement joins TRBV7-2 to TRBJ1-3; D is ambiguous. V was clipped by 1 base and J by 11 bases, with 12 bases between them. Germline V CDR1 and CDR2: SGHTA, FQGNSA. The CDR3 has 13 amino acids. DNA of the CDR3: TGTGCCAGCAGCTTAGTCCGCGAGAGAGCCATATATTTT. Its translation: CASSLVRERAIYF. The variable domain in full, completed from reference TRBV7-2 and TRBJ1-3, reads GAGVSQSPSNKVTEKGKDVELRCDPISGHTALYWYRQSLGQGLEFLIYFQGNSAPDKSGLPSDRFSAERTGGSVSTLTIQRTQQEDSAVYLCASSLVRERAIYFGEGSWLTVV.

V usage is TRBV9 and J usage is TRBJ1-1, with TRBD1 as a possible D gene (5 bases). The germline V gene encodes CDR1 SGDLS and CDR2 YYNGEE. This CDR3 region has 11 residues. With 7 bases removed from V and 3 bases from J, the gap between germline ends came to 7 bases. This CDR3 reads CASARDTEAFF. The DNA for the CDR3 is TGTGCCAGCGCCAGGGACACTGAAGCTTTCTTT.

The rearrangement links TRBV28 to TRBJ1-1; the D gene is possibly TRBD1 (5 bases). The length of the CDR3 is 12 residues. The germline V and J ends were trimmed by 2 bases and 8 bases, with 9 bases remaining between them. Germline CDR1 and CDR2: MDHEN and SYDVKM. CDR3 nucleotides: TGTGCCAGCAGTTTAAGACAGCCCGAAGCTTTCTTT. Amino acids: CASSLRQPEAFF.

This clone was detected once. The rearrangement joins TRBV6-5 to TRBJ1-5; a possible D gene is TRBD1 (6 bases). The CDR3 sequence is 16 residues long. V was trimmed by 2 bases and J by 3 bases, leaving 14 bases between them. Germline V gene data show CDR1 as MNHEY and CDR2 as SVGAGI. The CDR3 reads CASSYRGAGLNQPQHF. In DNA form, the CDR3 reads TGTGCCAGCAGTTACCGGGGGGCAGGGCTCAATCAGCCCCAGCATTTT.

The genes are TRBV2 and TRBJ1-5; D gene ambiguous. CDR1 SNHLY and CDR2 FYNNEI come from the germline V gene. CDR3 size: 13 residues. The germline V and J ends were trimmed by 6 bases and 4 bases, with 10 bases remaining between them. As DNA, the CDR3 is TGTGCCAGCAGCGCAGGAGTAAATCAGCCCCAGCATTTT. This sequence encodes CASSAGVNQPQHF.

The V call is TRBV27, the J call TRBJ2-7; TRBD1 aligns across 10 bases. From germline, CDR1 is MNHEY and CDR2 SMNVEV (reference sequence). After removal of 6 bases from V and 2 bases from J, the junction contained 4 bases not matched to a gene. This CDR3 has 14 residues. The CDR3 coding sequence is TGTGCCAGCAGCCGTGGACAGGGGGCCTACGAGCAGTACTTC. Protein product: CASSRGQGAYEQYF.

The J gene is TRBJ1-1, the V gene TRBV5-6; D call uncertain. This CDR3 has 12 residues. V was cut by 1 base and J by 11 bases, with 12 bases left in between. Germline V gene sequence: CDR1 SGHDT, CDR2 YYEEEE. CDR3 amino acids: CASSLLGFVAFF. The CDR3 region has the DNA TGTGCCAGCAGCTTGTTAGGGTTCGTTGCTTTCTTT.

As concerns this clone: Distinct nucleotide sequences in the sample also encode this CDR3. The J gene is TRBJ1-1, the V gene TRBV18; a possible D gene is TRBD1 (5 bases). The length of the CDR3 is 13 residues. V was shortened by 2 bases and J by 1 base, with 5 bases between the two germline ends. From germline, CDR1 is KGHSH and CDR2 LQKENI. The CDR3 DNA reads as TGTGCCAGCTCACCAACAGGGAACACTGAAGCTTTCTTT. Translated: CASSPTGNTEAFF.